This is a list of T cell receptor beta chains from one sample in a study of T cells in Graves' hyperthyroidism and ophthalmopathy. In TCRdb, the multiplex PCR reads were re-called with MiXCR into one record per CDR3 protein. The table has hundreds of thousands of distinct CDR3 sequences, 14% to 15% seen once. What was sequenced was blood. Receptor source: a man younger than 30 with Graves' ophthalmopathy. Both conserved end residues are trimmed from each CDR3. Each record gives: V gene, CDR3 protein.

>TRBV6-4
ASSDNPGGNEQF
>TRBV10-2
ASMRFEKLF
>TRBV6-1
ASTEASGGYGYT
>TRBV19
ASSIGASGGRETQY
>TRBV27
ASRIRTGGMIDTQY
>TRBV27
ASRPQGGNSPLH
>TRBV6-1
ASNTGAVLSEAF
>TRBV10-3
AISDLGARGYT
>TRBV2
ASSDGTHGNTIY
>TRBV5-8
ASSLGEGGFGYGYT
>TRBV5-5
ASSQNPTGTYEQY
>TRBV15
ATSRKLPNTEAF
>TRBV27
ASRGDRGPGNTIY
>TRBV2
ASRTWGRHEAF
>TRBV6-1
ASRGPAGSYNEQF
>TRBV4-2
ASSQELGQGTNTIY
>TRBV3-1
ASSPRTSGAGTQY
>TRBV6-1
ASRELLVGSGEAF
>TRBV6-6
ASSYEGLAGTGGSYNEQF
>TRBV12-3/TRBV12-4
ASSLSANEQF
>TRBV2
ASSDPGQGSSSYEQY
>TRBV18
ASSTGTGSGEQY
>TRBV10-3
ALAGRGMGTSSSYEQY
>TRBV6-5
ASSYSGHDYEQY
>TRBV2
ASRATSTDTQY
>TRBV24-1
ATSDLPGNTIY
>TRBV9
ASSSRTGTNSPLH
>TRBV27
ASSLSLAGPYEQY
>TRBV6-2/TRBV6-3
ASGRTSAYGYT
>TRBV20-1
SAVGGTSTDMQY
>TRBV12-3/TRBV12-4
ASSDSGASTDTQY
>TRBV19
ASSIQTGGEGQPQH
>TRBV6-1
ASGLQGANQPQH
>TRBV19
ASSKQGGDTQY
>TRBV24-1
ATGPGLSNQPQH
>TRBV4-1
ASSHPPAETQY
>TRBV6-4
ASSDSGTSGTDTQY
>TRBV19
ASSPRDWGGTQY
>TRBV24-1
ATSGQENYGYT
>TRBV5-1
ATGHGAGKGETQY
>TRBV27
ASRLHGTGGYNEQF
>TRBV30
AWSLGYGTAYNSPLH
>TRBV18
ASSPRPHWDTEAF
>TRBV10-2
ASSIPGTDYGYT
>TRBV2
ASRGVAGGSEQF
>TRBV7-8
ASSSLGTSGGAQNEQF
>TRBV6-1
ASSSKQAGGVETQY
>TRBV20-1
SLTSGLQETQY
>TRBV5-6
ASSFREQGNRRAF
>TRBV5-1
ASSLGGLAGIQETQY
>TRBV27
ASSSTGVNQPQH
>TRBV11-1
ASSPMGRGLDSPLH
>TRBV5-1
ASSLDQGHSGNTIY